This TCR beta chain was obtained from a study of Ad26.COV2.S vaccination and SARS-CoV-2 variants. General study points: Measurements of TCR breadth and depth may have given underestimates of the total T cell responses.

Indicated treatment: around 19 received Ad26.COV2.S at low or high dose, single or two shots; about 5 received placebo; per-sample allocation not given. Material that was analyzed had been drawn on day 63 after the first vaccine or placebo injection. This CDR3 contains 15 residues. The V gene lost 2 bases and the J gene lost 0 bases, with 10 bases spanning the gap. Germline V gene data show CDR1 as SGDLS and CDR2 as YYNGEE. For this clone: Its antigen is unknown.

The data were produced by immunoSEQ multiplex PCR, yet TCRdb's version contains in-frame clones alone and is incomplete. The table shows around 320,000 clones, with 85% occurring only once. This sequence was found in a person between 18 and 59 years old who received the Ad26.COV2.S COVID-19 vaccine or a placebo. The chain links TRBV9 to TRBJ2-3; D is perhaps TRBD1 (6 bases). Here the sequenced sample was peripheral blood, taken in a trial of Ad26.COV2.S vaccine versus placebo. The CDR3 coding sequence is TGTGCCAGCAGCGTTCAGGGGTCTAGCACAGATACGCAGTATTTT. Translation gives CASSVQGSSTDTQYF.